The 19 T cell receptor beta chains in this list originate from one sample, sequenced in a study of shared clonotypes between healthy human individuals. TCRdb's table, derived via immunoSEQ multiplex PCR, lists solely in-frame clones and lacks some. The sample has more than 2,000,000 clones, just over 90% seen once. Sequenced material: naive CD4+ T cells sorted from blood. As to subset: CD45RA+ positively selected. The receptors here all came from a man aged 18 to 30 in good health.

The gene calls are TRBV5-4 and TRBJ2-7, with 9 bases lining up with TRBD1. This CDR3 is 16 amino acids long. Trimming removed 1 base from V and 6 bases from J; junction bases left unmatched: 11. CDR1 SGHNT and CDR2 YYREEE come from the germline V gene (reference sequence). In nucleotides, the CDR3 is TGTGCCAGCAGCTTGACCGGGACAGGGAGGCTAGTCGAGCAGTACTTC. Protein product: CASSLTGTGRLVEQYF.

The chain combines TRBV10-3 with TRBJ2-6; 8 bases map to TRBD1. The CDR3 has 19 residues. With V trimmed by 5 bases and J by 0 bases, 12 bases remained unmatched. From germline, CDR1 is ENHRY and CDR2 SYGVKD. CDR3 amino acids: CAISLPGTGDTSGANVLTF. Here the CDR3 DNA reads TGTGCCATCAGTTTACCCGGGACAGGTGATACCTCTGGGGCCAACGTCCTGACTTTC.

V is TRBV7-6 and J is TRBJ2-2, with unresolved D. With 4 bases removed from V and 6 bases from J, the gap between germline ends came to 21 bases. The CDR3 is 17 residues long. Germline CDR1 and CDR2: SGHVS and FNYEAQ. CDR3 coding DNA: TGTGCCAGCAGCTCTATAATTGGACCCCGTATACCCGGGGAGCTGTTTTTT. Protein: CASSSIIGPRIPGELFF.

This sequence joins TRBV30 and TRBJ2-7; unclear D gene. Germline CDR1 reads GTSNPN; CDR2 reads SVGIG (reference sequence). This CDR3 spans 11 amino acids. V dropped 0 bases and J dropped 5 bases, with 5 bases sitting between them. The CDR3 DNA sequence: TGTGCCTGGAGTGTAGGGCACGAGCAGTACTTC. Translating gives CAWSVGHEQYF.

The chain joins TRBV4-2 to TRBJ1-4; 7 nucleotides align to TRBD1. Germline V CDR1 and CDR2: LGHNA, YNFKEQ. V trimming: 0 bases; J trimming: 8 bases; junction bases outside the gene matches: 6. This CDR3 has 15 amino acids. The CDR3 DNA reads TGTGCCAGCAGCCAAGAACGACAGGGTGGGGAAAAACTGTTTTTT. Its protein is CASSQERQGGEKLFF.

This clone was found once. This chain joins TRBV5-4 and TRBJ1-6, with D hard to call. The V gene's germline CDR1 is SGHNT and CDR2 YYREEE (reference sequence). V was pared by 2 bases and J by 10 bases, with 10 bases between. This CDR3 has 13 residues. In DNA, the CDR3 is TGTGCCAGCAGCTTAGATGGGGTCTCACCCCTCCACTTT. It translates to CASSLDGVSPLHF.

The chain employs TRBV7-9 and TRBJ2-7; either TRBD1 or TRBD2 may fit D (5 bases each). CDR1 is SEHNR and CDR2 is FQNEAQ in the germline V gene (reference sequence). The CDR3 consists of 14 residues. V was clipped by 5 bases and J by 2 bases, with 13 bases between them. The CDR3 loop is CASSERGPTYEQYF. The CDR3 nucleotides are TGTGCCAGCAGCGAACGGGGCCCAACCTACGAGCAGTACTTC.

This clone was recorded only once. Other DNA sequences in the same sample also yield this CDR3. The gene calls are TRBV7-9 and TRBJ1-2; D uncertain. The germline CDR1 and CDR2 sequences are SEHNR and FQNEAQ (reference sequence). There are 14 residues in the CDR3. V was cut by 1 base and J by 1 base, with 7 bases left in between. For the CDR3, the DNA is TGTGCCAGCAGCTTAGGAGGCATTAACTATGGCTACACCTTC. Protein sequence: CASSLGGINYGYTF.

This clone occurred once. This sequence joins TRBV18 and TRBJ2-1, with TRBD1 matching 8 bases. The CDR3 contains 16 residues. CDR1 is KGHSH, CDR2 LQKENI, per germline. V was pared by 3 bases and J by 8 bases, with 12 bases of the junction left unmatched. CDR3 sequence: CASSPTSTGVEYEQFF. CDR3 DNA sequence: TGTGCCAGCTCACCGACCTCGACAGGGGTTGAGTATGAGCAGTTCTTC.

CDR3 loop: CASSSGLSVPEQYF. The CDR3 DNA reads as TGTGCCAGCAGCTCGGGACTCTCGGTCCCCGAGCAGTACTTC. This rearrangement joins TRBV7-9 to TRBJ2-7; tentative D call: TRBD2 (6 bases). CDR3 length: 14 residues. V was cut by 4 bases and J by 6 bases, with 16 bases left in between. Looked up from germline, CDR1 is SEHNR and CDR2 is FQNEAQ (reference sequence).

V is TRBV10-1 and J is TRBJ2-7; TRBD1 agrees at 10 bases. The CDR3 sequence is 14 residues long. V shed 6 bases, J shed 4 bases, and the junction held 6 bases outside the gene matches. Germline V gene data show CDR1 as WNHNN and CDR2 as SYGVQD (reference sequence). The CDR3 loop is CASSTGTGVYEQYF. The CDR3 DNA reads TGCGCCAGCAGCACCGGGACAGGGGTTTACGAGCAGTACTTC.

V and J are TRBV6-5 and TRBJ2-7; D may be TRBD2 (6 bases). Trimming took 8 bases from V and 3 from J, leaving 11 bases between them. Germline values: CDR1 MNHEY, CDR2 SVGAGI. There are 12 residues in the CDR3. The CDR3 bases are TGTGCCAGCGGCTCGGGGGTCTACGAGCAGTACTTC. As protein: CASGSGVYEQYF.

V gene TRBV7-8 combines with J gene TRBJ2-2; a possible D gene is TRBD1 (6 bases). The germline V gene has CDR1 SGHVS and CDR2 FQNEAQ. This CDR3 spans 16 amino acids. Trimming removed 8 bases from V and 6 bases from J, with 22 bases in between. CDR3 DNA sequence: TGTGCCAGCGGGTCCCGGGTGGGGGCGTTCGCCGGGGAGCTGTTTTTT. Residues: CASGSRVGAFAGELFF.

The rearrangement links TRBV9 to TRBJ1-3; 8 bases align to TRBD1. The germline CDR1 and CDR2 sequences are SGDLS and YYNGEE. V was clipped by 3 bases and J by 0 bases; unmatched bases: 8. This CDR3 region has 17 residues. CDR3 amino acids: CASSATGGSFSGNTIYF. The CDR3 coding sequence is TGTGCCAGCAGCGCAACAGGGGGTTCATTCTCTGGAAACACCATATATTTT.

This clone was found once. Additional DNA sequences in this sample encode the identical CDR3. V is TRBV2 and J is TRBJ1-2; D possibly corresponds to TRBD1 (6 bases). Germline-derived CDR1 and CDR2 are SNHLY and FYNNEI. Trimming shortened V by 7 bases and J by 0 bases, and 21 bases separated the two germline ends. This CDR3 region has 17 residues. Here the CDR3 reads CASTTGQGTHSNYGYTF. The CDR3 region has the DNA TGTGCCAGCACCACGGGCCAGGGGACCCACTCTAACTATGGCTACACCTTC.

V and J are TRBV10-2 and TRBJ1-4; 10 bases agree with TRBD1. The CDR3 runs 15 residues. Per germline, CDR1 WSHSY and CDR2 SAAADI. V shed 6 bases and J 6 bases; nucleotides not matched to a gene: 7. This chain's CDR3 is CASRRTGTGDEKLFF. CDR3 nucleotide sequence: TGCGCCAGCAGAAGAACCGGGACAGGGGATGAAAAACTGTTTTTT.

The chain has TRBV25-1 and TRBJ2-5; D may match TRBD1 or TRBD2 (6 bases each). This CDR3 has 15 residues. Germline V lookup: CDR1 MGHDK, CDR2 SYGVNS. The ends were cut back, 8 bases at V and 5 bases at J, with 21 bases in the middle. The CDR3 DNA reads TGTGCCAGCTCAATCTCGTTGGGGGGACATGAGACCCAGTACTTC. Protein product: CASSISLGGHETQYF.

This clone was recorded a few times. The chain couples TRBV4-2 to TRBJ1-1; TRBD1 agrees at 7 bases. This CDR3 region has 16 residues. CDR1 is LGHNA and CDR2 is YNFKEQ in the germline V gene. V lost 2 bases and J lost 1; bases outside the gene matches: 7. The CDR3 reads CASSQRPTGRNTEAFF. CDR3 nucleotides: TGTGCCAGCAGCCAAAGACCGACAGGGCGGAACACTGAAGCTTTCTTT.

V gene TRBV10-3 combines with J gene TRBJ2-3; 11 nucleotides match TRBD2. Germline trimming cut 11 bases from V and 1 base from J; bases unmatched to any gene: 8. CDR1 ENHRY and CDR2 SYGVKD come from the germline V gene. The CDR3 length is 15 residues. The CDR3 loop is CAVVSGGARTDTQYF. In nucleotides, the CDR3 is TGTGCCGTAGTTAGCGGGGGGGCCCGCACAGATACGCAGTATTTT.